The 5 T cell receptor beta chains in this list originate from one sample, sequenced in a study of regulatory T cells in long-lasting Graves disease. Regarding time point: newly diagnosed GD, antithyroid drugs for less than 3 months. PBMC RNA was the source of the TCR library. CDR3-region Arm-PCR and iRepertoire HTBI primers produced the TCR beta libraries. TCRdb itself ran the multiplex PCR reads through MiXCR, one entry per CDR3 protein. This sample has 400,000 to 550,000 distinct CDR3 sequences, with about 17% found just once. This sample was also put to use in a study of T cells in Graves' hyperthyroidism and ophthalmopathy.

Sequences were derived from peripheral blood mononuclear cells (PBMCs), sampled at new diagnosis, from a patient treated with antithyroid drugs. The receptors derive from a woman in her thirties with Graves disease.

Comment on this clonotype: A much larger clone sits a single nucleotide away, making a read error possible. The CDR3 coding sequence is TGTGGCAGCAAAGAAGCGACGGGCCTCACTGAAGCTTTCTTT. Protein product: CGSKEATGLTEAFF. This chain joins TRBV6-1 and TRBJ1-1; no definite D call. Germline-derived CDR1 and CDR2 are MNHNS and SASEGT. The CDR3 has 14 amino acids.

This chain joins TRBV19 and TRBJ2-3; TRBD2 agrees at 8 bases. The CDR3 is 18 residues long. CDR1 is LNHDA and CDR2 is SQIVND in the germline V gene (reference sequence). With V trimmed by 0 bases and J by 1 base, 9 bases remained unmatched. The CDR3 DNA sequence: TGTGCCAGTAGTATAGAACCCGGACCAGCGGGAGGCACAGATACGCAGTATTTT. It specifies CASSIEPGPAGGTDTQYF.

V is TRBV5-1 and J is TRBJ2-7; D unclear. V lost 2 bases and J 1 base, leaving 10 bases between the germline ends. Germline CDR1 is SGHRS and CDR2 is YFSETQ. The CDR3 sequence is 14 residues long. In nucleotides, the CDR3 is TGCGCCAGCAGCTTAGATCCGGTATCCTACGAGCAGTACTTC. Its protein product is CASSLDPVSYEQYF.

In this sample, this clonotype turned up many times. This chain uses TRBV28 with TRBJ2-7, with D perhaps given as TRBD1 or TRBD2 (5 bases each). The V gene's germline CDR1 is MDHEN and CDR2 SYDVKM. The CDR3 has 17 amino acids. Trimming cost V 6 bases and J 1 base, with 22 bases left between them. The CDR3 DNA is TGTGCCAGCAGCTTTCTCAGGTCCAGAGGGGTTTCCTACGAGCAGTACTTC. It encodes CASSFLRSRGVSYEQYF.

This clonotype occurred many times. Written as DNA, the CDR3 is TGTGCCAGCAATAGAAGCCCCATGGGCGCGGGGGGCTACACCTTC. As protein: CASNRSPMGAGGYTF. The chain is built from TRBV27 and TRBJ1-2; D gene unclear. Germline V gives CDR1 MNHEY, CDR2 SMNVEV (reference sequence). V lost 7 bases and J lost 8, with 23 bases in between. The CDR3 covers 15 residues.